The 10 T cell receptor beta chains below come from one sample, sequenced in a study of radiation and T cells in renal cell carcinoma. Time point indicated: blood 2 weeks post-SBRT. Stated treatment: 15 Gy SBRT to primary tumor, nephrectomy 4 weeks later. Sequenced by immunoSEQ multiplex PCR; TCRdb stores in-frame clones only, minus some. The sample has 70,000 to 80,000 clones; 65% to 90% are singletons. The sequences come from blood, collected from a patient whose treatment included radiotherapy and nephrectomy. Receptor source: a woman in her forties or fifties with renal cell carcinoma.

The rearrangement joins TRBV7-9 to TRBJ2-7, with TRBD1 as a possible D gene (5 bases). This CDR3 is 14 amino acids long. Germline lookup yields CDR1 SEHNR and CDR2 FQNEAQ (reference sequence). Between the trimmed V and J ends, which lost 1 base and 5 bases, there was a span of 12 bases. The CDR3, as DNA: TGTGCCAGCAGCTTAGGGCAGGGCCCCAACGAGCAGTACTTC. It is translated as CASSLGQGPNEQYF.

Written as DNA, the CDR3 is TGTGCCAGCAGTCCCCCCACTAGCGGGGGGGACTACAATGAGCAGTTCTTC. Its protein product is CASSPPTSGGDYNEQFF. V and J are TRBV7-2 and TRBJ2-1; 13 bases match TRBD2. Germline V gene lookup returns CDR1 SGHTA and CDR2 FQGNSA. Trimming took 6 bases from V and 3 from J; bases not matched to a gene: 8. This CDR3 spans 17 amino acids.

The V gene is TRBV9, the J gene TRBJ2-7, with D possibly matching TRBD2 (7 bases). CDR1 and CDR2 from the germline V gene are SGDLS and YYNGEE. This CDR3 comprises 13 residues. Deletions cut 3 bases from V and 7 bases from J, with 14 bases between. CDR3 amino acids: CASSEIQGGEQYF. The CDR3 bases are TGTGCCAGCAGCGAAATACAGGGAGGGGAGCAGTACTTC.

This clone came up many times. V gene TRBV9 combines with J gene TRBJ1-5; TRBD1 aligns across 7 bases. The CDR3 runs to 14 residues. V gave up 3 bases and J gave up 7 bases; unmatched junction bases: 7. The germline CDR1 and CDR2 sequences are SGDLS and YYNGEE. Written as DNA, the CDR3 is TGTGCCAGCAGCGGACAGGGCGATTTCCAGCCCCAGCATTTT. It encodes CASSGQGDFQPQHF.

A single count supports this clone. The J gene is TRBJ1-1, the V gene TRBV18; 7 positions agree with TRBD1. J gave up 2 bases and V 6 bases, and 6 bases lay outside the gene matches. Germline CDR1 is KGHSH and CDR2 is LQKENI. There are 14 residues in the CDR3. The CDR3 nucleotides are TGTGCCAGCTCGCCCGGGACAGAAAACACTGAAGCTTTCTTT. It specifies CASSPGTENTEAFF.

The chain is built from TRBV9 and TRBJ1-1; D perhaps matches TRBD1 (5 bases). The germline CDR1 and CDR2 sequences are SGDLS and YYNGEE. This CDR3 comprises 14 residues. Trimming shortened V by 3 bases and J by 2 bases, and 11 bases separated the two germline ends. CDR3 region: CASSADSFNTEAFF. The CDR3 nucleotides are TGTGCCAGCAGCGCCGACAGTTTTAACACTGAAGCTTTCTTT.

V is TRBV5-4 and J is TRBJ2-1; 7 nucleotides agree with TRBD1. The germline gives CDR1 SGHNT, CDR2 YYREEE (reference sequence). The CDR3 contains 15 residues. V was pared by 2 bases and J by 6 bases, with 8 bases of the junction left unmatched. The CDR3 spells CASSFPPTGVNEQFF. The CDR3 DNA reads as TGTGCCAGCAGCTTCCCACCAACAGGGGTCAATGAGCAGTTCTTC.

The rearrangement uses TRBV4-3 and TRBJ1-2; D is unresolved. Germline-derived CDR1 and CDR2 are LGHNA and YSLEER. Trimming stripped 0 bases from V and 0 bases from J, with 5 bases between. The CDR3 consists of 14 residues. The CDR3 DNA follows: TGCGCCAGCAGCCAAGATTGGGCTAACTATGGCTACACCTTC. It is translated as CASSQDWANYGYTF.

The rearrangement joins TRBV10-3 to TRBJ2-7; no clear D gene. The germline V and J ends were trimmed by 7 bases and 7 bases, with 11 bases remaining between them. The CDR3 extends over 11 amino acids. Germline loops: CDR1 ENHRY, CDR2 SYGVKD. CDR3 coding DNA: TGTGCCATCACTAACTTTTATGAGCAGTACTTC. It codes for CAITNFYEQYF.

This chain joins TRBV11-2 and TRBJ1-1; the D is unclear. V was clipped by 2 bases and J by 1 base, with 11 bases between them. The germline CDR1 and CDR2 sequences are SGHAT and FQNNGV. There are 15 residues in the CDR3. The CDR3 protein is CASSLWTSGNTEAFF. The DNA of the CDR3 is TGTGCCAGCAGCTTATGGACGTCCGGGAACACTGAAGCTTTCTTT. Full variable domain (rest looked up from reference TRBV11-2 and TRBJ1-1): EAGVAQSPRYKIIEKRQSVAFWCNPISGHATLYWYQQILGQGPKLLIQFQNNGVVDDSQLPKDRFSAERLKGVDSTLKIQPAKLEDSAVYLCASSLWTSGNTEAFFGQGTRLTVV.